The clone carrying this T cell receptor beta chain occurred many times. The target antigen is unknown. The entry originates in a study of CD8 T cells in ankylosing spondylitis. General study results and limits: Seemingly distinctive of ankylosing spondylitis blood was a TCR beta motif formed by eight highly homologous variants.

TCRdb re-called the 5' RACE reads with MiXCR, one entry per CDR3 protein. Here the sample spans 500,000 to 650,000 distinct CDR3 sequences, roughly 5.3% being singletons. The TCR sequence derives from a male donor with ankylosing spondylitis. Sequences were obtained from blood, either unsorted or a sorted T cell fraction (not recorded which).

The CDR3 sequence: CASSYSIGGDQPQHF. The CDR3, as DNA: TGTGCCAGCAGTTACTCGATTGGGGGGGACCAGCCCCAGCATTTT. The chain is built from TRBV6-5 and TRBJ1-5; D is possibly TRBD1 (5 bases). Per germline, CDR1 MNHEY and CDR2 SVGAGI. The CDR3 sequence is 15 residues long. Trimming stripped 0 bases from V and 7 bases from J, with 13 bases between.